This T cell receptor (beta chain) was sequenced in a study of T cell changes during pregnancy in multiple sclerosis. Germline V gives CDR1 SNHLY, CDR2 FYNNEI. V shed 8 bases and J shed 8 bases, with 15 bases lying between them. This CDR3 region has 12 residues. Only in-frame clones appear in the TCRdb table, and some are missing; sequencing was by immunoSEQ multiplex PCR. The sample holds 65,000 to 85,000 clones; 90% to 95% are singletons and the top ten take over 1.1%. Sequenced here: peripheral blood, sampled after pregnancy. The rearrangement joins TRBV2 to TRBJ1-2; possible D gene TRBD1, 5 bases. This TCR came from a female donor with multiple sclerosis, enrolled in a pregnancy study. CDR3 region: CASSTAPGGYTF. Written as DNA, the CDR3 is TGTGCCAGCTCGACAGCACCTGGCGGCTACACCTTC.